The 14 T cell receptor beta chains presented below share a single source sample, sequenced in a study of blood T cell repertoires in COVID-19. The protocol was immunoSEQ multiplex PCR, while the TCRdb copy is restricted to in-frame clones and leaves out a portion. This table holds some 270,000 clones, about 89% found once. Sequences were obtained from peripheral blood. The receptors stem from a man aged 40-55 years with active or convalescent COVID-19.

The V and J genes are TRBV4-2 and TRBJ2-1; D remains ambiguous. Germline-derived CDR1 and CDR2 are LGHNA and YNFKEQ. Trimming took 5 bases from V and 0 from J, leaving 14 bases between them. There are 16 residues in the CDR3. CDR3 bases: TGTGCCAGCAGCGCATCAGACTCTAGCTCCTACAATGAGCAGTTCTTC. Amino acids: CASSASDSSSYNEQFF.

The CDR3: CASNKLGGVGDIQYF. CDR3 nucleotides: TGTGCCAGCAACAAATTAGGAGGGGTTGGGGACATTCAGTACTTC. The chain uses TRBV2 and TRBJ2-4, with a weak D call TRBD2 (6 bases). Germline V gene sequence: CDR1 SNHLY, CDR2 FYNNEI. V gave up 7 bases and J gave up 8 bases, with 21 bases separating them. The CDR3 is 15 amino acids.

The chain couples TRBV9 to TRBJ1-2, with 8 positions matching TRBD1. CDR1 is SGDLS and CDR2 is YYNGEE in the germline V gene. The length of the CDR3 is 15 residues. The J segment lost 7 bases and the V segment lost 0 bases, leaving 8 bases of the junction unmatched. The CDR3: CASSVGAGGDGGYTF. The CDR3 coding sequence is TGTGCCAGCAGCGTAGGGGCAGGGGGCGACGGTGGCTACACCTTC.

CDR3 bases: TGTGCCAGCAGCTCCGGGAGGACTAGCGGGCCGAACACCGGGGAGCTGTTTTTT. It yields the protein CASSSGRTSGPNTGELFF. This chain connects TRBV3-1 (or the pseudogene TRBV3-2) to TRBJ2-2; 11 bases align to TRBD2. This CDR3 has 18 amino acids. In germline, CDR1 is LGHDT, CDR2 YNNKEL (reference sequence). V lost 5 bases and J lost 0; bases outside the gene matches: 8.

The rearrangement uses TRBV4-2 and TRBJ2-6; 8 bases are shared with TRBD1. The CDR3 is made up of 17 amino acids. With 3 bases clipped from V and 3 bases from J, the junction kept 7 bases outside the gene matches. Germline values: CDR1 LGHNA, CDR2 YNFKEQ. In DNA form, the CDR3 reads TGTGCCAGCAGCCAGGTGGGACAGGTGAATGGGGCCAACGTCCTGACTTTC. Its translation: CASSQVGQVNGANVLTF.

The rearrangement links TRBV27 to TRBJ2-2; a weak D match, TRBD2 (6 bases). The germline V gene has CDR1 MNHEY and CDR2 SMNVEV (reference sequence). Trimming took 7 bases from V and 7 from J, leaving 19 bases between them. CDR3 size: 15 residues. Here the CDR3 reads CASTQADGEVGELFF. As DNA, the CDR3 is TGTGCCAGCACTCAAGCAGACGGGGAGGTCGGGGAGCTGTTTTTT.

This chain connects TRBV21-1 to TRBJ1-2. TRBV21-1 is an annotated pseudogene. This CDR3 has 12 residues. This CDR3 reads CASEGSNYGYTF. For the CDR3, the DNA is TGTGCCAGTGAGGGCAGTAACTATGGCTACACCTTC.

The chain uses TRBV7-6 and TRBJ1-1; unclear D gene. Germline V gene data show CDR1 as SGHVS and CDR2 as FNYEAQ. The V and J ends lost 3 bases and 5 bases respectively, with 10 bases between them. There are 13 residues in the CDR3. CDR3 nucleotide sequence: TGTGCCAGCAGCTTTTCCGGGAAAACTGAAGCTTTCTTT. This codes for CASSFSGKTEAFF.

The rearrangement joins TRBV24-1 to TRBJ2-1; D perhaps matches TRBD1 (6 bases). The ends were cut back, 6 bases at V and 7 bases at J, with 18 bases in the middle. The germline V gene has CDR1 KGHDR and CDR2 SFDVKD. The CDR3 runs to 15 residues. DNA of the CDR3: TGTGCCACCAGTCAGGGGACCCTGGATATGAATGAGCAGTTCTTC. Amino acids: CATSQGTLDMNEQFF.

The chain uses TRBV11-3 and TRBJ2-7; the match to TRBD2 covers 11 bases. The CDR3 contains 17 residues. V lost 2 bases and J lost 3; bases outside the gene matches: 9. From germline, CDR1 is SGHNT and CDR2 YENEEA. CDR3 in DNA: TGTGCCAGCAGCTTATCATGCTGGGGGACTAGCGGCTACGAGCAGTACTTC. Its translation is CASSLSCWGTSGYEQYF.

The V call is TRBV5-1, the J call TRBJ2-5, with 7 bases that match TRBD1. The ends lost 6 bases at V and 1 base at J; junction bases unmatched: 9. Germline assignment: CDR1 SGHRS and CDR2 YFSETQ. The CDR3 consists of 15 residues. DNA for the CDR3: TGCGCCAGCACGAGAGGGGGCACAGGCCAAGAGACCCAGTACTTC. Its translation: CASTRGGTGQETQYF.

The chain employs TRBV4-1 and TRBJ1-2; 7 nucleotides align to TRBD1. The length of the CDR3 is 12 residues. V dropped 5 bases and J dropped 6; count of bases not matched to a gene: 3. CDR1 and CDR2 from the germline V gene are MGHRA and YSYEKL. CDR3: CASSSRGDGYTF. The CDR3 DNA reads TGCGCCAGCAGCAGCAGGGGGGATGGCTACACCTTC.

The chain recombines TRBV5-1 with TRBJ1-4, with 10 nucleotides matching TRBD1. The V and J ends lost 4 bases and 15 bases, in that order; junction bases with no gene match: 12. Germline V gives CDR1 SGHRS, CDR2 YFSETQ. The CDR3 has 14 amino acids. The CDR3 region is CASSTGTGEEVMFF. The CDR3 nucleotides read TGCGCCAGCAGCACCGGGACAGGGGAGGAGGTGATGTTTTTT.

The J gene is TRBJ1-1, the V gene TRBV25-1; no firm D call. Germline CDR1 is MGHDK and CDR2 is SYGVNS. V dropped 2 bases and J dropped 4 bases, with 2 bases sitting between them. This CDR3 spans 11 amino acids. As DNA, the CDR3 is TGTGCCAGCAGTGAACTCACTGAAGCTTTCTTT. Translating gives CASSELTEAFF.